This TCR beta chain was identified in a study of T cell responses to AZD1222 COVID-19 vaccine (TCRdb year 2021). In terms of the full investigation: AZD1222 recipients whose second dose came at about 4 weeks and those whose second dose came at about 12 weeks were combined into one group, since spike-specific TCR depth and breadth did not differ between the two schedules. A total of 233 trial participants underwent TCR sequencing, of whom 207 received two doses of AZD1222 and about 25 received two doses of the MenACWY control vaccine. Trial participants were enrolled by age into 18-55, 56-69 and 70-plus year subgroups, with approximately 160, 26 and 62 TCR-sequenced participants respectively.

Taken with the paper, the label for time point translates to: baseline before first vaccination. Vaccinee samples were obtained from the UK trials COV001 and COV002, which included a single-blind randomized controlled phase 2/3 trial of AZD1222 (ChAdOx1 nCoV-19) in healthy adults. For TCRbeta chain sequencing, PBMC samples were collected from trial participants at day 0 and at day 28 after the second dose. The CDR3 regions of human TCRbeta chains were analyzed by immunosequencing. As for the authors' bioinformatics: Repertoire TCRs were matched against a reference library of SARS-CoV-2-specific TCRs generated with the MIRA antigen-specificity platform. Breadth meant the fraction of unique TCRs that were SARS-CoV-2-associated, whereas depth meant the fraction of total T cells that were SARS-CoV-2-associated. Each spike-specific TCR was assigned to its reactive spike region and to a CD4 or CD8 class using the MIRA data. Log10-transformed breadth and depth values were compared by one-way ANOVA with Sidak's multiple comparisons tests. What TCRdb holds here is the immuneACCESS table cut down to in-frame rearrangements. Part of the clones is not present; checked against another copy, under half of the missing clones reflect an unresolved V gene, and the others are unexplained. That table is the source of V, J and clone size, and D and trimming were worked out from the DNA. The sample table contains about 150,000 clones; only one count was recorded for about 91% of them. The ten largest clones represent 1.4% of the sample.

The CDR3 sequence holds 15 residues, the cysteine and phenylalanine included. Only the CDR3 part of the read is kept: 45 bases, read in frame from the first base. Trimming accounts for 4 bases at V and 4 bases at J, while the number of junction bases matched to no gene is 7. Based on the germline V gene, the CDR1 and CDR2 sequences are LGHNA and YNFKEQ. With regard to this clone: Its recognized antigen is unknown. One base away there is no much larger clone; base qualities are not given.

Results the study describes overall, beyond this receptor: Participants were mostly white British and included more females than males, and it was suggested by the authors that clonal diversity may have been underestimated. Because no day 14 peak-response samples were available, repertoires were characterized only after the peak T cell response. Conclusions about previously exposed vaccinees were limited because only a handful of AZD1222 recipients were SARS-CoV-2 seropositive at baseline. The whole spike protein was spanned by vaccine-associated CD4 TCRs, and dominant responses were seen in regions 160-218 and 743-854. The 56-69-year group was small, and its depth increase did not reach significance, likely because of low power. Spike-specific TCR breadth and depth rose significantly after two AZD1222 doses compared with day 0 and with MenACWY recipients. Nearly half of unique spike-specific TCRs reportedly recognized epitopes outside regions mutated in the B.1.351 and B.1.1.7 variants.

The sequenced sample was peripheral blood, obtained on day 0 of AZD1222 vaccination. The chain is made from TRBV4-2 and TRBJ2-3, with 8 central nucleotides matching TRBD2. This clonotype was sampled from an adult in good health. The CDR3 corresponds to CASSPRTSQADTQYF. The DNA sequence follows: TGTGCCAGCAGCCCCCGGACTAGCCAGGCAGATACGCAGTATTTT.